This TCR beta chain was sequenced during a study of OX40 agonist ivuxolimab in advanced cancers. On the study more broadly: Those enrolled were 82.7% male, with a mean age of 60 years and ages from roughly 20 to 85.

Findings of the study overall: On average, CD8+ T cells showed a greater number of expanded clones than CD4+.

With regard to this clone: Its antigen is still unknown.

This table comes from immunoSEQ multiplex PCR, and its TCRdb copy is limited to in-frame clones, with some not included. Of some 70,000 clones in the sample, roughly 83% were seen once. The V and J ends lost 8 bases and 5 bases respectively, with 18 bases between them. The CDR3 is 14 amino acids. Germline CDR1 and CDR2: MNHEY and SVGAGI. Baseline, cycle 4 day 1, and cycle 7 day 1 were the blood sampling points. The chain has TRBV6-5 and TRBJ1-1; D may be TRBD1 (6 bases). The origin of this receptor is an adult with an advanced solid tumor such as melanoma, head and neck, liver or kidney cancer. This material consisted of CD4+ or CD8+ T cells sorted from blood, taken in a trial of the OX40 agonist ivuxolimab. CDR3 DNA sequence: TGTGCCAGCCTTGAGGGGGGAATCGGAACTGAAGCTTTCTTT. Translating gives CASLEGGIGTEAFF.